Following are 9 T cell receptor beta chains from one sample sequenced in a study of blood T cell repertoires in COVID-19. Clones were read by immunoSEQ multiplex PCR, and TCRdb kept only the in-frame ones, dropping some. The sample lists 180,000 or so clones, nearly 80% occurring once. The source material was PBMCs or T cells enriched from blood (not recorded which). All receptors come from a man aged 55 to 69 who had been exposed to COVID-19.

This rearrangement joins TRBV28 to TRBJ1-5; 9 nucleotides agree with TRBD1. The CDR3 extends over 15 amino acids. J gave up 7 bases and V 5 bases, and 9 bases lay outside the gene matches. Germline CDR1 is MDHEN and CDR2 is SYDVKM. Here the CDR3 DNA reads TGTGCCAGCAGTCCCACCTACAGGGGGCAACAGCCCCAGCATTTT. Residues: CASSPTYRGQQPQHF. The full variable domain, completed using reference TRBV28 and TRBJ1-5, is DVKVTQSSRYLVKRTGEKVFLECVQDMDHENMFWYRQDPGLGLRLIYFSYDVKMKEKGDIPEGYSVSREKKERFSLILESASTNQTSMYLCASSPTYRGQQPQHFGDGTRLSIL.

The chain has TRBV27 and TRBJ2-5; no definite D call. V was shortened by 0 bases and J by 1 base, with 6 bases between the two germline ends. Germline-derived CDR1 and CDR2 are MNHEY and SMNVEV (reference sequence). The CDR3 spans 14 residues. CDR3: CASSLSRGQETQYF. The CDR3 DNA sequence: TGTGCCAGCAGTTTATCCCGAGGCCAAGAGACCCAGTACTTC.

This CDR3 reads CASSLEVASGRAPNTDTQYF. The CDR3, as DNA: TGTGCCAGCAGCTTAGAAGTGGCTAGCGGGAGGGCCCCTAACACAGATACGCAGTATTTT. The chain combines TRBV13 with TRBJ2-3, with TRBD2 matching over 12 bases. This CDR3 is 20 amino acids long. The trim removed 1 base at V and 2 bases at J, leaving 13 bases unmatched. The germline CDR1 and CDR2 sequences are PRHDT and FYEKMQ (reference sequence).

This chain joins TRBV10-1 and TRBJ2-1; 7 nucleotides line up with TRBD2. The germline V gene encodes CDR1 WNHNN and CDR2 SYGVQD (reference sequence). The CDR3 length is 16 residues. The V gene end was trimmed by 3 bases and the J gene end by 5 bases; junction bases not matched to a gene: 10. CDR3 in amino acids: CASSEEAGVPDNEQFF. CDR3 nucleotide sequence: TGCGCCAGCAGTGAAGAGGCGGGAGTTCCCGACAATGAGCAGTTCTTC.

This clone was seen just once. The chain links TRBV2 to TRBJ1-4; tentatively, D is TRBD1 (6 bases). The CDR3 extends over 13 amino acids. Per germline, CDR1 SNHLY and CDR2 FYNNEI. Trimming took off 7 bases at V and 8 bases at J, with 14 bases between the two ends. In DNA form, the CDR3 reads TGTGCCAGCATAGGGGGATCCGAAGAAAAACTGTTTTTT. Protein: CASIGGSEEKLFF.

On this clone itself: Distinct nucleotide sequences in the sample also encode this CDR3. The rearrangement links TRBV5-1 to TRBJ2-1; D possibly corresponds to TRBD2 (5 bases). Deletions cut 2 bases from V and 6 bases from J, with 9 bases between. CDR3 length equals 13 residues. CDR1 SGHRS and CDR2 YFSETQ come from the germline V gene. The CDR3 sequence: CASSLGTSNEQFF. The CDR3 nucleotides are TGCGCCAGCAGCTTAGGTACTAGCAATGAGCAGTTCTTC.

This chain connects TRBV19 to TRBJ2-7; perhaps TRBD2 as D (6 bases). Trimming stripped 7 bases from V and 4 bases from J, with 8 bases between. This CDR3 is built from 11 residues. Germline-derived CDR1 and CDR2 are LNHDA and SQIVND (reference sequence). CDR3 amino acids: CASTGSYEQYF. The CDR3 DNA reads TGTGCCAGTACCGGGAGTTACGAGCAGTACTTC.

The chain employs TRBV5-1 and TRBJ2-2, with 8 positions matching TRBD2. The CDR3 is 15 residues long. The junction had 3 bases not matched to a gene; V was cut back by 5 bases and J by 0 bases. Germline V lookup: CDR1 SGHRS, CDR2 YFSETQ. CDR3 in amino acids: CASRGGRTNTGELFF. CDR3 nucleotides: TGCGCCAGCAGGGGCGGGAGGACGAACACCGGGGAGCTGTTTTTT.

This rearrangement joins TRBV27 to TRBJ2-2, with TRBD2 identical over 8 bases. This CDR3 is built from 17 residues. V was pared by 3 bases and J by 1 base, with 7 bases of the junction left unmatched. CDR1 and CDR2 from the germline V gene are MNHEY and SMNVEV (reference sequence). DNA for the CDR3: TGTGCCAGCAGTTTTCGACTAGCGCAGAGGAACACCGGGGAGCTGTTTTTT. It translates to CASSFRLAQRNTGELFF.